Ten or more counts support the clone carrying this T cell receptor beta chain. Its specificity is not known. Described time point: technical triplicate 2. Libraries from sorted cells each used about a million CD4+ or CD8+ T cells. The sample comes from a study of neurological immune-mediated disorders. Study observations and caveats: Expanded clones shared no CDR3 amino acid sequences across subjects, suggesting private repertoires in all groups.

Unmatched junction bases numbered 5, after V lost 2 bases and J lost 2 bases. CDR1 is SNHLY and CDR2 is FYNNEI in the germline V gene. The CDR3 sequence is 16 residues long. The cDNA was synthesized by means of template-switch 5'RACE, which was carried out with 10-nucleotide random UMIs. One entry per CDR3 protein results from TCRdb running MiXCR on the 5' RACE reads. The sample includes about 31,000 distinct CDR3 sequences, 10% to 15% of them seen just once. Sequencing input: CD4+ T cells from blood. This clonotype was sampled from a female donor with HTLV-1-associated myelopathy (HAM/TSP). The chain is built from TRBV2 and TRBJ2-3; 9 nucleotides line up with TRBD1. CDR3 sequence (DNA): TGTGCCAGCAGTGAACGGGACAGGGCAGTCACAGATACGCAGTATTTT. It encodes CASSERDRAVTDTQYF. Complete variable domain (other parts from reference TRBV2 and TRBJ2-3): EPEVTQTPSHQVTQMGQEVILRCVPISNHLYFYWYRQILGQKVEFLVSFYNNEISEKSEIFDDQFSVERPDGSNFTLKIRSTKLEDSAMYFCASSERDRAVTDTQYFGPGTRLTVL.